This TCR beta chain was captured in a study of blood T cell repertoires in COVID-19. Background on the study: Donors in the United States, Italy and Spain gave samples during acute or convalescent COVID-19.

As handled by the study authors: Reference gene primer amplification yielded estimated nucleated cell counts. Sequenced by immunoSEQ multiplex PCR; TCRdb stores in-frame clones only, minus some. V and J calls and clone size are copied from that table; D and trimming were computed from the DNA. The table records 250,000 to 300,000 clones, around 86% of them present only once. This clone was detected only once. CDR3 length equals 14 residues. Germline V CDR1 and CDR2: SQVTM, ANQGSEA. V lost 5 bases, J lost 1 base, and 6 bases stayed unmatched. The chain joins TRBV29-1 to TRBJ1-1; TRBD1 matches 8 bases. Sequenced sample: peripheral blood. This sequence was found in a woman aged 40 to 55 who had recovered from COVID-19. The CDR3 nucleotides read TGCAGCGTTTACCCAGGGGGCCAGAACACTGAAGCTTTCTTT. Protein product: CSVYPGGQNTEAFF.